The 20 T cell receptor beta chains below were found in one sample sequenced in a study of T-cell memory formation after mild COVID-19. TCRdb re-analysed the 5' RACE reads in MiXCR, keeping a single row per CDR3 protein. The table lists 120,000 or so distinct CDR3 sequences, around 6.3% of them singletons, with under 2.5% in the top ten. The sequenced sample was PBMCs or a T cell subset sorted from them (not recorded which). The receptor set was obtained from an adult woman who had mild COVID-19 (a few samples of this study predate the infection). Cell type and time point are not known.

The table lists this clonotype with a few counts. The genes are TRBV7-9 and TRBJ1-6; D is uncertain. CDR3 size: 14 residues. Trimming left V 1 base short and J 4 bases short, with 5 bases between. Germline CDR1 and CDR2: SEHNR and FQNEAQ (reference sequence). CDR3 DNA sequence: TGTGCCAGCAGCTTAGATCAGTATAATTCACCCCTCCACTTT. This translates into CASSLDQYNSPLHF.

This clonotype was seen only a few times. V and J are TRBV29-1 and TRBJ1-2; D is unresolved. The germline V gene has CDR1 SQVTM and CDR2 ANQGSEA. The CDR3 contains 12 residues. V dropped 4 bases and J dropped 0 bases, with 6 bases sitting between them. CDR3 nucleotides: TGCAGCGTTGTTGGTACTAACTATGGCTACACCTTC. Its protein is CSVVGTNYGYTF.

The chain uses TRBV5-1 and TRBJ2-3; D is possibly TRBD1 (5 bases). The V gene's germline CDR1 is SGHRS and CDR2 YFSETQ. Trimming removed 4 bases at V and 0 bases at J, with 12 bases between. CDR3 size: 15 residues. CDR3 loop: CASSQDRTSTDTQYF. CDR3 coding DNA: TGCGCCAGCAGCCAAGACAGAACTAGCACAGATACGCAGTATTTT.

This clonotype has a handful of counts. The chain couples TRBV12-3 or TRBV12-4 to TRBJ2-3; D is ambiguous. Trimming stripped 1 base from V and 0 bases from J, with 8 bases between. CDR3 length equals 15 residues. The CDR3 loop reads CASSLGGISTDTQYF. Here the CDR3 DNA reads TGTGCCAGCAGTTTAGGTGGCATTAGCACAGATACGCAGTATTTT.

This clonotype was picked up many times. This chain links TRBV12-3 or TRBV12-4 with TRBJ2-3; D unresolved. Trimming pared 5 bases from V and 13 bases from J, leaving 22 bases between. This CDR3 region has 14 residues. CDR3 sequence: CASSPQSPSVLKYF. DNA of the CDR3: TGTGCCAGCAGTCCCCAATCCCCTAGTGTTTTGAAGTATTTT.

In this sample, this clonotype turned up a few times. The chain recombines TRBV24-1 with TRBJ2-1; 10 nucleotides align to TRBD1. Germline CDR1 is KGHDR and CDR2 is SFDVKD. This CDR3 has 20 residues. Losses at the gene ends were 7 bases for V and 4 bases for J; bases not matched to a gene: 21. The CDR3 nucleotides read TGTGCCACCAGATCCTCGGGACAGGGGACTACTATCCGTCGTTACAATGAGCAGTTCTTC. It codes for CATRSSGQGTTIRRYNEQFF.

The V call is TRBV7-3, the J call TRBJ2-1, with 10 bases aligning to TRBD2. V was pared by 0 bases and J by 4 bases, with 3 bases of the junction left unmatched. This CDR3 contains 16 residues. The germline gives CDR1 SGHTA, CDR2 FQGTGA. Here the CDR3 reads CASSLTGTSAYNEQFF. Written as DNA, the CDR3 is TGTGCCAGCAGCTTAACCGGGACTAGCGCATACAATGAGCAGTTCTTC.

The chain has TRBV27 and TRBJ2-5; no clear D gene. CDR1 and CDR2 (germline): MNHEY, SMNVEV (reference sequence). The CDR3 has 15 amino acids. V was pared by 6 bases and J by 2 bases, with 16 bases between. The CDR3 here is CASRKPGVPQETQYF. The CDR3 DNA reads TGTGCCAGCAGGAAACCGGGCGTCCCTCAAGAGACCCAGTACTTC.

The chain is built from TRBV20-1 and TRBJ2-3, with D perhaps being TRBD1 or TRBD2 (5 bases each). V lost 1 base, J lost 1 base, and 15 bases lay in between. Germline values: CDR1 DFQATT, CDR2 SNEGSKA (reference sequence). The CDR3 extends over 16 amino acids. In DNA form, the CDR3 reads TGCAGTGCTAGAGGGGGGTCTAGCCGACGCACAGATACGCAGTATTTT. Translated, it gives CSARGGSSRRTDTQYF.

In its sample, this clonotype was seen many times. This chain uses TRBV12-3 or TRBV12-4 with TRBJ2-2; D remains ambiguous. V was pared by 2 bases and J by 1 base, with 8 bases between. CDR3 length: 15 residues. The CDR3 coding sequence is TGTGCCAGCAGTTTACGGTTGGGGAACACCGGGGAGCTGTTTTTT. It codes for CASSLRLGNTGELFF.

At least ten counts were recorded for this clonotype. V usage is TRBV20-1 and J usage is TRBJ2-2, with D unclear. Trimming cost V 6 bases and J 3 bases, with 14 bases left between them. The CDR3 consists of 14 residues. In germline, CDR1 is DFQATT, CDR2 SNEGSKA (reference sequence). CDR3 residues: CSAPRGSYTGELFF. CDR3 in DNA: TGCAGTGCCCCACGCGGCAGTTACACCGGGGAGCTGTTTTTT.

This clonotype occurred many times. The V call is TRBV12-3 or TRBV12-4, the J call TRBJ1-3; the D is unclear. V dropped 6 bases and J dropped 8 bases, with 11 bases sitting between them. The CDR3 sequence is 12 residues long. The CDR3: CASSPGLDTIYF. The CDR3 region has the DNA TGTGCCAGCAGCCCTGGACTAGACACCATATATTTT.

The genes are TRBV9 and TRBJ2-5; D is possibly TRBD1 (6 bases). V was pared by 4 bases and J by 8 bases, with 15 bases between. The CDR3 consists of 13 residues. Germline loops: CDR1 SGDLS, CDR2 YYNGEE. The CDR3 DNA reads TGTGCCAGCAGCCGTACAGGGTTGTTAACCCAGTACTTC. Translated: CASSRTGLLTQYF. Full variable domain (outside the CDR3, taken from reference TRBV9 and TRBJ2-5): DSGVTQTPKHLITATGQRVTLRCSPRSGDLSVYWYQQSLDQGLQFLIQYYNGEERAKGNILERFSAQQFPDLHSELNLSSLELGDSALYFCASSRTGLLTQYFGPGTRLLVL.

The V and J genes are TRBV6-6 and TRBJ2-2; TRBD1 is a possible D gene (7 bases). Germline CDR1 MNHNY, CDR2 SVGAGI (reference sequence). V lost 7 bases and J lost 6, with 21 bases in between. The CDR3 is made up of 16 amino acids. The CDR3, as DNA: TGTGCCAGCAACCAGGGGGGCAGGGTCCCCGCCGGGGAGCTGTTTTTT. This translates into CASNQGGRVPAGELFF.

This clonotype is labeled medium-sized (0.01 to 0.1%). The chain links TRBV6-6 to TRBJ1-2; no clear D gene. The CDR3 totals 14 residues. The V end was cut by 1 base, the J end by 2 bases, with 8 bases between. The V gene's germline CDR1 is MNHNY and CDR2 SVGAGI (reference sequence). CDR3 coding DNA: TGTGCCAGCAGTTACTTGGACGGCAACTATGGCTACACCTTC. Translating gives CASSYLDGNYGYTF.

This clonotype came up a few times. The chain employs TRBV9 and TRBJ1-6; 8 bases match TRBD1. The CDR3 spans 15 residues. CDR1 and CDR2 (germline): SGDLS, YYNGEE. After removal of 0 bases from V and 10 bases from J, the junction contained 6 bases not matched to a gene. The chain's CDR3 is CASSVVSGGGSPLHF. DNA of the CDR3: TGTGCCAGCAGCGTAGTATCAGGGGGCGGATCACCCCTCCACTTT.

A few counts support this clonotype. The chain couples TRBV15 to TRBJ2-7; 7 bases agree with TRBD2. The CDR3 has 15 amino acids. Trimming cost V 2 bases and J 3 bases; bases outside gene matches: 7. From germline, CDR1 is LNHNV and CDR2 YYDKDF (reference sequence). The CDR3 loop reads CATSRPSGGNYEQYF. The CDR3 DNA reads TGTGCCACCAGCAGACCTAGCGGAGGGAACTACGAGCAGTACTTC. Variable domain in full (rest from reference TRBV15 and TRBJ2-7): DAMVIQNPRYQVTQFGKPVTLSCSQTLNHNVMYWYQQKSSQAPKLLFHYYDKDFNNEADTPDNFQSRRPNTSFCFLDIRSPGLGDTAMYLCATSRPSGGNYEQYFGPGTRLTVT.

The table lists this clonotype with a few counts. The rearrangement joins TRBV14 to TRBJ1-2, with 8 bases matching TRBD1. V gave up 1 base and J gave up 5 bases; unmatched junction bases: 6. The CDR3 is made up of 15 amino acids. The germline CDR1 and CDR2 sequences are SGHDN and FVKESK. CDR3 sequence (DNA): TGTGCCAGCAGCCAAGCCGGGACAGGCGTTTATGGCTACACCTTC. It yields the protein CASSQAGTGVYGYTF.

This clonotype was counted only a few times. Written as DNA, the CDR3 is TGTGCCAGCTCACCACCGGGACAGCACACAGATACGCAGTATTTT. It codes for CASSPPGQHTDTQYF. The chain couples TRBV18 to TRBJ2-3; 7 bases align to TRBD1. CDR1 and CDR2 (germline): KGHSH, LQKENI. The length of the CDR3 is 15 residues. Germline trimming cut 0 bases from V and 2 bases from J; bases unmatched to any gene: 2.

As regards this clonotype: Its ends do not fully match the called genes, so a read error is possible. This chain uses TRBV3-1 with TRBJ2-1, with D possibly matching TRBD2 (6 bases). The CDR3 spans 12 residues. The germline V gene has CDR1 LGHDT and CDR2 YNNKEL (reference sequence). The CDR3 nucleotides read TGTGCCAGCAGCCAGCCCGGGACTTCCCAGCTCTTC. This sequence encodes CASSQPGTSQLF.